This TCR beta chain was recovered during a study of T cells in localized non-small cell lung cancer. Whole-study results and caveats: For the top 100 tumor clones, a median roughly 53 also appeared in adjacent lung. Sequencing was restricted to one tumor region; therefore, heterogeneity remains possible.

TCRdb's copy holds only in-frame clones and misses some; the assay was immunoSEQ multiplex PCR. The table lists some 64,000 clones, around 90% of them singletons, with approximately 2% in the top ten. The germline V and J ends were trimmed by 4 bases and 0 bases, with 8 bases remaining between them. Looked up from germline, CDR1 is LNHDA and CDR2 is SQIVND (reference sequence). CDR3 size: 14 residues. A note on this clone: The antigen is undetermined.

The chain links TRBV19 to TRBJ2-3; D possibly corresponds to TRBD1 (5 bases). This TCR was recovered from a woman aged 35 to 70 with stage I lung adenocarcinoma. Sequencing was performed on peripheral blood, taken before any cancer treatment. CDR3 sequence: CASSTRASTDTQYF. CDR3 bases: TGTGCCAGTAGTACCAGGGCTAGCACAGATACGCAGTATTTT.